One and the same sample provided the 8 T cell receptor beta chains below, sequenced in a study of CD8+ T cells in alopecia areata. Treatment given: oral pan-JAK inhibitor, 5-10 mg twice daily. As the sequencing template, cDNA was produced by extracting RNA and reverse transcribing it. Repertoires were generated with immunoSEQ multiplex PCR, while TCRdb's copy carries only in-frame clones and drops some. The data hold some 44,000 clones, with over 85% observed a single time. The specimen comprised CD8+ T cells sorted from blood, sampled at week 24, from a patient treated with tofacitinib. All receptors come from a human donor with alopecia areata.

CDR3 in amino acids: CASSLGQYNEQFF. The CDR3 coding sequence is TGTGCCAGCAGCTTAGGCCAGTACAATGAGCAGTTCTTC. The chain employs TRBV7-8 and TRBJ2-1; D is unclear. CDR1 is SGHVS, CDR2 FQNEAQ, per germline. V was shortened by 1 base and J by 4 bases, with 5 bases between the two germline ends. The CDR3 has 13 residues.

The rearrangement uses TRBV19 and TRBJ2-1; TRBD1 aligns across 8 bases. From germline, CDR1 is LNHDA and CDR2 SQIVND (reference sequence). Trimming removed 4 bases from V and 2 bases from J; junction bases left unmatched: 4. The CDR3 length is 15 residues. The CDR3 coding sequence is TGTGCCAGTAGTACCCGACAGGGGCCCTACAATGAGCAGTTCTTC. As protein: CASSTRQGPYNEQFF.

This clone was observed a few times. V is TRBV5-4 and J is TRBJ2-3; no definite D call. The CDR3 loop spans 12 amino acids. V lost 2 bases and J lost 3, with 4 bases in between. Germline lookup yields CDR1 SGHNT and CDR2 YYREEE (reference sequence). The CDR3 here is CASSFLTDTQYF. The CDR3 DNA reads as TGTGCCAGCAGCTTTTTAACAGATACGCAGTATTTT.

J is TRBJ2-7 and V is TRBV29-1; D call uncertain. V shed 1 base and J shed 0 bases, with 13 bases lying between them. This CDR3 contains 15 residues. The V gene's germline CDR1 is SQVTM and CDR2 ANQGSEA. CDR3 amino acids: CSVEAPDTDSYEQYF. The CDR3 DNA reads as TGCAGCGTTGAAGCCCCTGACACGGACTCCTACGAGCAGTACTTC.

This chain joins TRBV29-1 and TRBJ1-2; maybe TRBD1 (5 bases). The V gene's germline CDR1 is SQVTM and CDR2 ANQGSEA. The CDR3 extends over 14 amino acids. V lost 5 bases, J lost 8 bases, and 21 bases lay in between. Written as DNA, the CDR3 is TGCAGCGTTTTCGTACGAGGGGAGGGATACGGCTACACCTTC. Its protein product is CSVFVRGEGYGYTF.

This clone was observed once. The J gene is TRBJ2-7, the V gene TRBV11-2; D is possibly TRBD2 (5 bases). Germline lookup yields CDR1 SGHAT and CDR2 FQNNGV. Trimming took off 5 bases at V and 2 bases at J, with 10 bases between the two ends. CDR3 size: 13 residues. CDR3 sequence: CASSPGVAYEQYF. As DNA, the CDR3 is TGTGCCAGCAGCCCCGGGGTCGCCTACGAGCAGTACTTC. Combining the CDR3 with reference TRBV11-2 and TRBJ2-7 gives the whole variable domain EAGVAQSPRYKIIEKRQSVAFWCNPISGHATLYWYQQILGQGPKLLIQFQNNGVVDDSQLPKDRFSAERLKGVDSTLKIQPAKLEDSAVYLCASSPGVAYEQYFGPGTRLTVT.

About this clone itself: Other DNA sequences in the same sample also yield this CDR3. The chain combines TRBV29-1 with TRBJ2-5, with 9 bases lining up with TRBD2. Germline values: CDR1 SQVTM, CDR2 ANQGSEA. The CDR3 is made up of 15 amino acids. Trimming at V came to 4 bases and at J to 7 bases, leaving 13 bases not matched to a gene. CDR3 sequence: CSVVLASGTPGTQYF. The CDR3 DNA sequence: TGCAGCGTTGTTCTCGCTAGCGGGACACCGGGGACCCAGTACTTC.

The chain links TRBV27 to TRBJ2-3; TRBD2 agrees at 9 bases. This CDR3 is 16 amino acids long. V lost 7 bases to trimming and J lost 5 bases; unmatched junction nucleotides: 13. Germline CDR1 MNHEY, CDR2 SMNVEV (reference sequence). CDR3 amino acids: CASTPHSSGVGDTQYF. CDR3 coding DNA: TGTGCCAGCACCCCCCACTCTAGCGGGGTAGGAGATACGCAGTATTTT.